Each of the 2 T cell receptor beta chains below was sequenced from the same sample in a study of blood T cell repertoires in COVID-19. TCRdb keeps only in-frame clones here, not all; method: immunoSEQ multiplex PCR. The data contain 400,000 to 500,000 clones, approximately 90% of them seen just once; the ten biggest clones take up around 1.5%. Sequenced material: PBMCs or T cells enriched from blood (not recorded which). Every receptor here comes from a young woman who had been exposed to COVID-19.

The rearrangement uses TRBV21-1 and TRBJ1-2; TRBD1, the table's D call, lacks a check against the DNA. TRBV21-1 is an annotated pseudogene. CDR3 size: 16 residues. CDR3 DNA sequence: TGTGCCAGCAGCGAGGACCGGGACAGCGCTAACTATGGCTACACCTTC. This translates into CASSEDRDSANYGYTF.

To note about this clone: A junction boundary mismatches the germline segment, possibly from a read error. This chain uses TRBV2 with TRBJ1-1, with 7 bases identical to TRBD1. Germline values: CDR1 SNHLY, CDR2 FYNNEI. This CDR3 is 15 amino acids long. The CDR3 sequence is CASSEDRALGTEAFF. CDR3 sequence (DNA): TGTGCCAGCAGCGAAGACAGGGCCCTAGGCACTGAAGCTTTCTTT.